What follows are 27 T cell receptor beta chains derived from one specimen sequenced in a study of shared clonotypes between healthy human individuals. CD45RO-negative, CCR7-positively selected cells formed the naive CD8 fraction, excluding terminally differentiated effector memory CD45RA+ cells. The data were produced by immunoSEQ multiplex PCR, yet TCRdb's version contains in-frame clones alone and is incomplete. The profile covers around 1.9 million clones, with just over 90% appearing a single time and 1.7% taken by the ten largest. The sequenced sample consisted of naive CD8+ T cells from PBMCs. These receptors originate from a man aged 18 to 29 in good health. Some clones in this sample may be carry-over from other donors' samples.

The CDR3 bases are TGTGCCATTTCCTGGGACCGCACCTACGAGCAGTACTTC. Protein product: CAISWDRTYEQYF. The gene calls are TRBV15 and TRBJ2-7, with D perhaps assigned TRBD1 or TRBD2 (5 bases each). V lost 10 bases, J lost 2 bases, and 15 bases lay in between. There are 13 residues in the CDR3. From germline, CDR1 is LNHNV and CDR2 YYDKDF (reference sequence).

This clone turned up a few times. The chain carries TRBV11-2 and TRBJ1-3; D perhaps matches TRBD1 (5 bases). Trimming removed 1 base from V and 8 bases from J, with 12 bases in between. CDR1 is SGHAT and CDR2 is FQNNGV in the germline V gene. This CDR3 is built from 14 residues. The CDR3 region is CASSLAGPGYTIYF. The CDR3 coding sequence is TGTGCCAGCAGCTTAGCGGGCCCAGGGTACACCATATATTTT.

The rearrangement uses TRBV9 and TRBJ2-3; 7 bases are shared with TRBD2. This CDR3 has 16 residues. Germline CDR1 is SGDLS and CDR2 is YYNGEE. The V gene end was trimmed by 2 bases and the J gene end by 3 bases; junction bases not matched to a gene: 9. The CDR3 here is CASSVGRAQRTDTQYF. CDR3 sequence (DNA): TGTGCCAGCAGCGTTGGGAGGGCGCAAAGGACAGATACGCAGTATTTT.

The rearrangement links TRBV7-9 to TRBJ1-4; 7 bases are shared with TRBD1. CDR1 and CDR2 from the germline V gene are SEHNR and FQNEAQ (reference sequence). The CDR3 has 16 residues. The V segment lost 4 bases and the J segment 3 bases; nucleotides outside the gene matches: 8. Here the CDR3 reads CASSYYHRGANEKLFF. The CDR3 nucleotides read TGTGCCAGCAGCTACTACCACAGGGGTGCTAATGAAAAACTGTTTTTT.

The chain carries TRBV28 and TRBJ2-3, with 12 bases lining up with TRBD2. V lost 8 bases, J lost 9 bases, and 9 bases stayed unmatched. Germline CDR1 and CDR2: MDHEN and SYDVKM. This CDR3 contains 14 residues. The CDR3 region is CASGGLAGLRTQYF. The CDR3 nucleotides are TGTGCCAGCGGCGGACTAGCGGGATTACGAACGCAGTATTTT.

The genes are TRBV30 and TRBJ2-7, with 9 bases matching TRBD1. The length of the CDR3 is 15 residues. CDR1 GTSNPN and CDR2 SVGIG come from the germline V gene (reference sequence). Unmatched junction bases numbered 12, after V lost 2 bases and J lost 7 bases. CDR3 protein: CAWSKGQGPSGEQYF. DNA of the CDR3: TGTGCCTGGAGTAAGGGACAGGGACCTTCTGGGGAGCAGTACTTC.

V gene TRBV19 combines with J gene TRBJ1-2; D is unclear. CDR1 and CDR2 (germline): LNHDA, SQIVND (reference sequence). The CDR3 length is 15 residues. Trimming cost V 1 base and J 2 bases, with 11 bases left between them. CDR3 nucleotides: TGTGCCAGTAGTATAGTGCTGGGAACCAACTATGGCTACACCTTC. It is translated as CASSIVLGTNYGYTF.

This chain joins TRBV2 and TRBJ2-4; D uncertain. Germline V CDR1 and CDR2: SNHLY, FYNNEI. The length of the CDR3 is 12 residues. Trimming took off 7 bases at V and 6 bases at J, with 10 bases between the two ends. The CDR3 reads CASKRDINIQYF. CDR3 coding DNA: TGTGCCAGCAAAAGGGATATAAACATTCAGTACTTC.

A single count supports this clone. This sequence joins TRBV27 and TRBJ2-1; no definite D call. Germline values: CDR1 MNHEY, CDR2 SMNVEV (reference sequence). V shed 8 bases and J shed 8 bases, with 19 bases lying between them. This CDR3 region has 14 residues. The CDR3: CASGPSVMIDEQFF. CDR3 DNA: TGTGCCAGCGGGCCCAGCGTAATGATCGATGAGCAGTTCTTC.

The DNA of the CDR3 is TGTGCCAGCAGCACAAGAACAATCGGACAGGCCGGCCGTGAGCAGTTCTTC. Translated, it gives CASSTRTIGQAGREQFF. The chain has TRBV28 and TRBJ2-1, with 7 positions matching TRBD1. V lost 6 bases, J lost 9 bases, and 20 bases stayed unmatched. Germline CDR1 is MDHEN and CDR2 is SYDVKM. This CDR3 has 17 amino acids. The entire variable domain, with the rest obtained from reference TRBV28 and TRBJ2-1, is as follows: DVKVTQSSRYLVKRTGEKVFLECVQDMDHENMFWYRQDPGLGLRLIYFSYDVKMKEKGDIPEGYSVSREKKERFSLILESASTNQTSMYLCASSTRTIGQAGREQFFGPGTRLTVL.

The chain is built from TRBV6-6 and TRBJ1-1, with D maybe TRBD1 (5 bases). This CDR3 has 15 residues. The germline V gene has CDR1 MNHNY and CDR2 SVGAGI (reference sequence). Trimming pared 0 bases from V and 5 bases from J, leaving 13 bases between. CDR3 sequence (DNA): TGTGCCAGCAGTTACTCGATGGGGGAAACGACTGAAGCTTTCTTT. Translated: CASSYSMGETTEAFF.

The chain carries TRBV27 and TRBJ2-5; no definite D call. Trimming shortened V by 3 bases and J by 4 bases, and 18 bases separated the two germline ends. The CDR3 extends over 16 amino acids. The germline V gene has CDR1 MNHEY and CDR2 SMNVEV (reference sequence). CDR3 DNA: TGTGCCAGCAGTTTCTTCCCGGGCCCCTCGGGAGAGACCCAGTACTTC. Translating it yields CASSFFPGPSGETQYF.

In regard to this clone: Other DNA sequences in this sample translate to the same CDR3. The chain has TRBV27 and TRBJ2-7, with a tentative D call TRBD1 (6 bases). The CDR3 is 14 amino acids. Germline V gene data show CDR1 as MNHEY and CDR2 as SMNVEV (reference sequence). V was shortened by 2 bases and J by 3 bases, with 11 bases between the two germline ends. CDR3: CASSLGQGYYEQYF. CDR3 DNA: TGTGCCAGCAGTTTAGGGCAGGGGTACTACGAGCAGTACTTC.

The V gene is TRBV10-3, the J gene TRBJ1-1, with TRBD1 identical over 10 bases. Trimming took 2 bases from V and 6 from J; bases not matched to a gene: 6. The length of the CDR3 is 15 residues. In germline, CDR1 is ENHRY, CDR2 SYGVKD. The CDR3 is CAISEPTGGSPEAFF. The CDR3 DNA reads as TGTGCCATCAGTGAGCCGACAGGGGGCTCCCCTGAAGCTTTCTTT.

The rearrangement uses TRBV4-2 and TRBJ2-2; maybe TRBD1 (6 bases). V was shortened by 2 bases and J by 4 bases, with 11 bases between the two germline ends. The CDR3 totals 15 residues. Germline V gives CDR1 LGHNA, CDR2 YNFKEQ. The CDR3 DNA reads TGTGCCAGCAGCCAAAGGCAGGGGAGCACCGGGGAGCTGTTTTTT. Translated: CASSQRQGSTGELFF.

The table lists this clone with a few counts. The J gene is TRBJ2-1, the V gene TRBV27, with a weak D call TRBD1 (5 bases). Trimming cost V 5 bases and J 6 bases, with 8 bases left between them. The CDR3 sequence is 12 residues long. Looked up from germline, CDR1 is MNHEY and CDR2 is SMNVEV (reference sequence). CDR3 sequence reads: CASSGQSNEQFF. CDR3 DNA: TGTGCCAGCAGTGGACAAAGCAATGAGCAGTTCTTC.

V is TRBV7-9 and J is TRBJ2-1, with TRBD2 identical over 15 bases. CDR1 and CDR2 from the germline V gene are SEHNR and FQNEAQ (reference sequence). The CDR3 runs to 19 residues. J lost 7 bases, V lost 5 bases, and 15 bases had no gene match. For the CDR3, the DNA is TGTGCCAGCAGCCTCAGGGGGCCTGGGACTAGCGGGAGGTCGAATGAGCAGTTCTTC. The encoded protein is CASSLRGPGTSGRSNEQFF.

The chain couples TRBV5-1 to TRBJ1-2, with D unclear. V lost 0 bases and J lost 7, with 10 bases in between. This CDR3 comprises 13 residues. Germline V gene data show CDR1 as SGHRS and CDR2 as YFSETQ. CDR3 loop: CASSLEGRSGYTF. In DNA, the CDR3 is TGCGCCAGCAGCTTGGAGGGCAGGAGTGGCTACACCTTC.

The gene calls are TRBV5-1 and TRBJ1-1; 7 bases line up with TRBD1. The V and J ends lost 2 bases and 8 bases, in that order; junction bases with no gene match: 9. From germline, CDR1 is SGHRS and CDR2 YFSETQ. CDR3 length: 14 residues. CDR3 nucleotide sequence: TGCGCCAGCAGCTTTTCTGGAGGGGGCCCCGAAGCTTTCTTT. Protein product: CASSFSGGGPEAFF.

The chain couples TRBV30 to TRBJ2-7; the D is unclear. Germline V lookup: CDR1 GTSNPN, CDR2 SVGIG (reference sequence). Trimming left V 1 base short and J 3 bases short, with 22 bases between. The CDR3 runs to 17 residues. The CDR3 coding sequence is TGTGCCTGGAGTGACACCTCCAGCCGTTTGGCCTACTACGAGCAGTACTTC. Protein product: CAWSDTSSRLAYYEQYF.

The V gene is TRBV5-6, the J gene TRBJ1-1; D not resolved. The length of the CDR3 is 14 residues. Deletions cut 3 bases from V and 0 bases from J, with 9 bases between. Germline V lookup: CDR1 SGHDT, CDR2 YYEEEE. CDR3 loop: CASSSGVMNTEAFF. CDR3 coding DNA: TGTGCCAGCAGCTCGGGTGTGATGAACACTGAAGCTTTCTTT. Full variable domain (rest looked up from reference TRBV5-6 and TRBJ1-1): DAGVTQSPTHLIKTRGQQVTLRCSPKSGHDTVSWYQQALGQGPQFIFQYYEEEERQRGNFPDRFSGHQFPNYSSELNVNALLLGDSALYLCASSSGVMNTEAFFGQGTRLTVV.

The chain recombines TRBV7-6 with TRBJ2-4, with TRBD2 matching 14 bases. The CDR3 consists of 16 residues. V dropped 5 bases and J dropped 6; count of bases not matched to a gene: 6. Germline values: CDR1 SGHVS, CDR2 FNYEAQ. CDR3 DNA: TGTGCCAGCAGCCAGGGACTAGCGGGAGTGGGAAACATTCAGTACTTC. Residues: CASSQGLAGVGNIQYF.

This chain links TRBV4-1 with TRBJ2-5, with 7 positions matching TRBD2. The CDR3 is made up of 14 amino acids. Germline lookup yields CDR1 MGHRA and CDR2 YSYEKL. J was trimmed by 5 bases and V by 6 bases; bases with no gene match: 9. The DNA of the CDR3 is TGCGCCAGCAGTCGACTAGCCGTTTCGGAGACCCAGTACTTC. It yields the protein CASSRLAVSETQYF.

The chain carries TRBV29-1 and TRBJ1-1; TRBD1 is a possible D gene (5 bases). Trimming stripped 6 bases from V and 7 bases from J, with 18 bases between. Germline-derived CDR1 and CDR2 are SQVTM and ANQGSEA. This CDR3 region has 13 residues. CDR3 nucleotide sequence: TGCAGCGTGCAATCGGGGCAGTCCATTGAAGCTTTCTTT. Amino acids: CSVQSGQSIEAFF.

The chain joins TRBV28 to TRBJ2-1, with 9 bases aligning to TRBD1. J was trimmed by 0 bases and V by 0 bases; bases with no gene match: 6. The CDR3 is made up of 18 amino acids. The germline V gene encodes CDR1 MDHEN and CDR2 SYDVKM. The CDR3 sequence is CASSLWDRGSSSYNEQFF. CDR3 nucleotide sequence: TGTGCCAGCAGTTTATGGGACAGGGGTTCTAGCTCCTACAATGAGCAGTTCTTC.

The chain has TRBV2 and TRBJ2-3, with 10 bases identical to TRBD2. The CDR3 has 15 amino acids. Losses at the gene ends were 8 bases for V and 2 bases for J; bases not matched to a gene: 7. Germline V gives CDR1 SNHLY, CDR2 FYNNEI. The CDR3 spells CASRRTSGYTDTQYF. The CDR3 coding sequence is TGTGCCAGCCGAAGGACTAGCGGTTACACAGATACGCAGTATTTT.

This chain's CDR3 is CASSFPDRGNEKLFF. The CDR3, as DNA: TGTGCCAGCAGTTTTCCCGACAGGGGGAATGAAAAACTGTTTTTT. The chain has TRBV7-3 and TRBJ1-4; 9 bases fit TRBD1. The junction had 7 bases not matched to a gene; V was cut back by 6 bases and J by 5 bases. CDR3 size: 15 residues. CDR1 SGHTA and CDR2 FQGTGA come from the germline V gene.